These 9 T cell receptor beta chains were all obtained from the same sample, sequenced in a study of siplizumab effects on memory and regulatory T cells. The repertoire was sequenced with immunoSEQ multiplex PCR; TCRdb's copy has only in-frame clones and lacks some. The sample comprises tens of thousands of clones, 93% of which are singletons, and 5.5% to 7.5% rests with the top ten. Specimen: CD8+ T cells sorted from blood. The origin of the receptors is a human donor in good health.

The chain is built from TRBV27 and TRBJ2-7; D not certain. There are 14 residues in the CDR3. With 8 bases removed from V and 0 bases from J, the gap between germline ends came to 14 bases. Per the germline V gene, CDR1 is MNHEY and CDR2 is SMNVEV (reference sequence). Here the CDR3 reads CASSLWGSSYEQYF. In nucleotides, the CDR3 is TGTGCCAGCTCTCTTTGGGGTAGCTCCTACGAGCAGTACTTC.

V usage is TRBV9 and J usage is TRBJ2-7; unclear D gene. V lost 0 bases and J lost 2, with 12 bases in between. The CDR3 contains 15 residues. Germline CDR1 and CDR2: SGDLS and YYNGEE. The CDR3, as DNA: TGTGCCAGCAGCGTAGTGGGTGAACCAACCTACGAGCAGTACTTC. As protein: CASSVVGEPTYEQYF. Full variable domain (missing parts from reference TRBV9 and TRBJ2-7): DSGVTQTPKHLITATGQRVTLRCSPRSGDLSVYWYQQSLDQGLQFLIQYYNGEERAKGNILERFSAQQFPDLHSELNLSSLELGDSALYFCASSVVGEPTYEQYFGPGTRLTVT.

CDR3 DNA: TGCGCCAGCAGCCAAGACGCTGGCTGGAATGAGCAGTTCTTC. Protein product: CASSQDAGWNEQFF. This chain uses TRBV4-3 with TRBJ2-1, with D hard to call. The CDR3 is 14 amino acids. The germline V gene encodes CDR1 LGHNA and CDR2 YSLEER. V was trimmed by 0 bases and J by 7 bases, leaving 10 bases between them.

The chain uses TRBV7-9 and TRBJ2-3; TRBD2 might be the D (6 bases). The germline V and J ends were trimmed by 5 bases and 0 bases, with 15 bases remaining between them. Germline assignment: CDR1 SEHNR and CDR2 FQNEAQ (reference sequence). The CDR3 is 16 residues long. This CDR3 reads CASSTTSSTSTDTQYF. The CDR3 DNA is TGTGCCAGCAGCACCACTAGCAGCACTAGCACAGATACGCAGTATTTT.

This chain connects TRBV4-3 to TRBJ2-3; TRBD1 matches 8 bases. The junction had 4 bases not matched to a gene; V was cut back by 0 bases and J by 5 bases. This CDR3 contains 15 residues. The germline CDR1 and CDR2 sequences are LGHNA and YSLEER. The CDR3: CASSQERTGIDTQYF. Written as DNA, the CDR3 is TGCGCCAGCAGCCAAGAGCGGACAGGGATAGATACGCAGTATTTT.

The chain couples TRBV19 to TRBJ2-6; no clear D. CDR3 length: 13 residues. Per germline, CDR1 LNHDA and CDR2 SQIVND (reference sequence). V gave up 6 bases and J gave up 1 base, with 4 bases separating them. The CDR3 loop is CASRQSGANVLTF. Written as DNA, the CDR3 is TGTGCCAGTAGACAGTCTGGGGCCAACGTCCTGACTTTC.

The chain couples TRBV27 to TRBJ1-5, with D perhaps TRBD1 (6 bases). Germline CDR1 is MNHEY and CDR2 is SMNVEV (reference sequence). This CDR3 has 16 amino acids. Trimming took 3 bases from V and 1 from J, leaving 13 bases between them. The CDR3 DNA reads as TGTGCCAGCAGTTTGCAGGGGTGGGGGAGCAATCAGCCCCAGCATTTT. Translated, it gives CASSLQGWGSNQPQHF.

This clone was picked up a small number of times. The V and J genes are TRBV27 and TRBJ1-1; D perhaps matches TRBD1 (5 bases). Trimming stripped 5 bases from V and 4 bases from J, with 20 bases between. Per germline, CDR1 MNHEY and CDR2 SMNVEV (reference sequence). The CDR3 totals 16 residues. For the CDR3, the DNA is TGTGCCAGCAGTCCCAGACGACACGCCGGGGGCACTGAAGCTTTCTTT. Translation: CASSPRRHAGGTEAFF.

The chain combines TRBV4-1 with TRBJ2-7; no clear D gene. V lost 4 bases, J lost 2 bases, and 15 bases lay in between. Per the germline V gene, CDR1 is MGHRA and CDR2 is YSYEKL. This CDR3 is built from 15 residues. This CDR3 reads CASSRSSDSAYEQYF. The CDR3, as DNA: TGCGCCAGCAGCCGTAGCAGCGACTCTGCCTACGAGCAGTACTTC.